This T cell receptor (beta chain) was captured by sequencing in a study of blood T cells in healthy people across ages (dated by TCRdb to the mid-2010s). Describing the broader study: Template switching captured roughly one uniquely barcoded TCR beta cDNA molecule per two T cells in model experiments. Age-related changes in TCR beta repertoire diversity were measured in the study by deep sequencing normalized with unique cDNA molecular identifiers. Two additional independent replicas of 1 million unique cDNA reads from the same blood draw were analyzed for two donors (one aged 18 to 30 and one aged 80 or older). Donors were grouped into four age groups: young (average roughly 17 years), middle-aged (roughly 37), aged (approximately 58) and long-lived (less than 85). To avoid experimental bias, donors of different ages were spread randomly across the sequencing lanes. General findings and caveats noted by the study authors: There was a strong correlation between observed TCR beta diversity and the percentage of naive T cells measured by flow cytometry. The CMV infection status of donors was not known, potentially confounding age-related changes in expanded clonotypes. Observed TCR beta diversity per million T cells fell roughly linearly with age, and a significant reduction was already apparent by age roughly 40. Compared with the aged group, the long-lived group had more naive CD4+ T cells, fewer expanded clones and increased TCR diversity, a pattern suggesting age selection. Total diversity estimates from one million sequenced T cells were considered lower bounds and underestimates. Because profiling used bulk unsorted PBMCs, naive and antigen-experienced compartments could not be compared conclusively.

The 40 or so donors, aged 6 to 90 years, were systemically healthy Caucasian individuals from Russia. Around 10 milliliters of peripheral blood were drawn from each donor into EDTA-treated Vacutainer tubes. Ficoll-Paque density-gradient centrifugation was used to isolate PBMCs, with at least 7 million obtained per sample. Total RNA was extracted from PBMCs with Trizol reagent, with at least 5.5 micrograms obtained per sample. Naive CD45RAhigh/CD27high T cell percentages were measured by flow cytometry on a PBMC aliquot from every donor. Worth noting for this clonotype: Its antigen remains unidentified. Within one base of it there is no much larger clone, and no base qualities were kept.

Its CDR3 holds 15 amino acids, cysteine through phenylalanine. Only the CDR3 region is kept as DNA, spanning 45 bases read in frame from base 1. The germline V gene (reference sequence) supplies CDR1 SEHNR and CDR2 FQNEAQ. Library construction relied on 5' RACE. Reads for this sample came from an Illumina HiSeq 2500. A second PCR of about 7 to 12 cycles was run with a J-beta primer mix and a sample-barcoded 5' primer. Each TCR beta cDNA molecule received a unique molecular identifier from a template-switch 5' adaptor carrying 12 random nucleotides. Each sample yielded at least 3 million CDR3-containing paired-end reads. All of the RNA was converted into first-strand cDNA using the Mint cDNA synthesis kit, with a TRBC-specific oligonucleotide serving as the primer. All cDNA was treated with uracil-DNA glycosylase and then went through a first 18-cycle PCR with the universal primers M1SS and BC2_uni_R. The authors' analysis ran thus. For normalization, 1 million high-quality reads were randomly selected from each sample, with every read carrying a distinct molecular identifier. Reads sharing molecular identifiers were discarded rather than binned into consensus sequences. CDR3 identification, clonotype clustering and error correction used MiTCR with a Q25 quality threshold and the strictest error-elimination algorithm. Lower-bound total TCR beta diversity was estimated with a nonparametric unseen species model using Euler transformation. TCRdb applied fastp at Q25 and MiXCR to the public reads, then kept only in-frame beta chains. A single entry per CDR3 protein holds the most common genes and DNA from its merged rows. The V and J calls and clone size come from TCRdb's table, not from the authors' own analysis. The sample table contains fewer than 900,000 distinct CDR3 sequences; only one count was recorded for approximately 49% of them. In total, the top ten clones hold roughly a third of the sample.

Recombination connected TRBV7-9 to TRBJ2-7, with 8 bases matching TRBD1. The better agreement between TRBJ2-4 and the DNA end casts doubt on the J call. The receptor's source is a woman aged 60-75 years in good health. The sequenced material came from blood. The CDR3 in this case is CASSRQGSSKNIQYF. The nucleotides read TGTGCCAGCAGCCGACAGGGGTCGTCCAAAAACATTCAGTACTTC.